This TCR beta chain was recovered during a study of response to subunit inactivated influenza vaccine. Overall study results and limits: Only a handful of new T cells, the authors suggested, are recruited with each seasonal influenza vaccination.

From the RT-PCR reads, TCRdb called clonotypes with MiXCR, one entry per CDR3 protein. Here the sample spans more than 600,000 distinct CDR3 sequences, approximately 18% being singletons. Germline CDR1 LGHNA, CDR2 YSLEER. CDR3 length: 18 residues. Trimming took 0 bases from V and 0 from J, leaving 14 bases between them. There are a few counts of this clonotype. The antigen is unknown. The source of this sequence is a man between 45 and 60 years old who received an inactivated influenza vaccine. The V gene is TRBV4-3, the J gene TRBJ2-2, with D perhaps being TRBD1 or TRBD2 (5 bases each). The source material was PBMCs from blood, sampled around 5 days after vaccination. The CDR3 DNA reads TGCGCCAGCAGCCAAGAGGGGCGGGTCATACCGAACACCGGGGAGCTGTTTTTT. Translating gives CASSQEGRVIPNTGELFF.